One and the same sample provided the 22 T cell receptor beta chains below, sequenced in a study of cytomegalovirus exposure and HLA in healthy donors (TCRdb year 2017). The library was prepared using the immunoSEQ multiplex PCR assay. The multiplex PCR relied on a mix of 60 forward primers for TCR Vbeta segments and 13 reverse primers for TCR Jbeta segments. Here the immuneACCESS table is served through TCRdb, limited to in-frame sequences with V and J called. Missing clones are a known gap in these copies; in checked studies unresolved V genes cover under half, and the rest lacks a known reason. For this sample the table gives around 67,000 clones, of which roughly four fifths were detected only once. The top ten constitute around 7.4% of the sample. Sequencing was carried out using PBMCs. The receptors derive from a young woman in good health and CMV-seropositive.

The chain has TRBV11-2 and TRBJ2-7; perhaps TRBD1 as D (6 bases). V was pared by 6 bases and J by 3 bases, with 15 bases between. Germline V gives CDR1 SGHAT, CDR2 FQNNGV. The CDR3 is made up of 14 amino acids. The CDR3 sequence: CASRVTGSLYEQYF. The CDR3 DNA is TGTGCCAGCAGAGTGACAGGATCCCTCTACGAGCAGTACTTC.

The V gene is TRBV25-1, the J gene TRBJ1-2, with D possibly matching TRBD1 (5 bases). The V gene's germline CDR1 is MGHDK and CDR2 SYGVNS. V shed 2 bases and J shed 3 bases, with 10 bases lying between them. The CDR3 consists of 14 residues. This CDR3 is CASSEGQGYYGYTF. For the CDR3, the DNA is TGTGCCAGCAGTGAAGGTCAGGGTTACTATGGCTACACCTTC.

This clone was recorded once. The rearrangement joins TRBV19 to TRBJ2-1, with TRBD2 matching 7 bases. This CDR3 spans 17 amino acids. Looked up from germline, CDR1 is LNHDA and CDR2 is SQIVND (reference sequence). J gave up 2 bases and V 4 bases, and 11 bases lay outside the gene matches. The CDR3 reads CASSNGAGRQPYNEQFF. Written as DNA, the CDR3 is TGTGCCAGTAGTAACGGAGCGGGACGACAGCCCTACAATGAGCAGTTCTTC.

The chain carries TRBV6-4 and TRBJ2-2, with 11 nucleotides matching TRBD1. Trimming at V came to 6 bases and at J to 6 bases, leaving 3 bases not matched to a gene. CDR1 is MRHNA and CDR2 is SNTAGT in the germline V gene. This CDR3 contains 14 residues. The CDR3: CASRGQGAAGELFF. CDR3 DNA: TGTGCCAGCAGAGGACAGGGGGCCGCCGGGGAGCTGTTTTTT.

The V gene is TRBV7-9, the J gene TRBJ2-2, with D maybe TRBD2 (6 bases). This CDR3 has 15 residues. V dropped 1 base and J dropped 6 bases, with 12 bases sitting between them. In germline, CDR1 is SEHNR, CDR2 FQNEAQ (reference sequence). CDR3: CASSLVRDSAGELFF. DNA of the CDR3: TGTGCCAGCAGCTTAGTGCGGGATAGCGCCGGGGAGCTGTTTTTT.

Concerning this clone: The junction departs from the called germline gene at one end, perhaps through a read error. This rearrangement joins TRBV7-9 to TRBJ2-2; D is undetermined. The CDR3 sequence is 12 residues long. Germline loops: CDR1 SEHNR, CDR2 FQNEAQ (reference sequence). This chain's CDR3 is CSSSEDTGELFF. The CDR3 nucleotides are TGTTCCAGCAGCGAGGACACCGGGGAGCTGTTTTTT.

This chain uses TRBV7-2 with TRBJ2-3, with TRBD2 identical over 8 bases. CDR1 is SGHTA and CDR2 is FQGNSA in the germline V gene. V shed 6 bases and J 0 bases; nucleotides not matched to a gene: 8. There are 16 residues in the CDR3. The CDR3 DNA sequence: TGTGCCAGCAGGCTGGTTAGCGGGACTAGCACAGATACGCAGTATTTT. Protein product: CASRLVSGTSTDTQYF.

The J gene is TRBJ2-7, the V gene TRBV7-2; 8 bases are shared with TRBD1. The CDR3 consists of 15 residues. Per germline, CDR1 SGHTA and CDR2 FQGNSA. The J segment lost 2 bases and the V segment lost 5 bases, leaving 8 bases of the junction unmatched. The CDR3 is CASSLRTGSPYEQYF. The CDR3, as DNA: TGTGCCAGCAGCCTAAGGACAGGGAGCCCCTACGAGCAGTACTTC.

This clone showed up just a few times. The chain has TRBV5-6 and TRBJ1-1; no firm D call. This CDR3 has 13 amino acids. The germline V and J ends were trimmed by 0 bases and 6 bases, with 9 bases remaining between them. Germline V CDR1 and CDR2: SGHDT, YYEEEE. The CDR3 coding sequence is TGTGCCAGCAGCTTGGGGAGTTGGGCTGAAGCTTTCTTT. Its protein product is CASSLGSWAEAFF.

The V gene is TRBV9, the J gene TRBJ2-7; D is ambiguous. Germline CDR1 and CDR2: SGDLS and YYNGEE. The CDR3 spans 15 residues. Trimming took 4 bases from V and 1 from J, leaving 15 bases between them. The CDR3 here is CASSPTPGFSYEQYF. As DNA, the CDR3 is TGTGCCAGCAGCCCGACCCCGGGTTTTTCCTACGAGCAGTACTTC. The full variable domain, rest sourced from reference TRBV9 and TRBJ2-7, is DSGVTQTPKHLITATGQRVTLRCSPRSGDLSVYWYQQSLDQGLQFLIQYYNGEERAKGNILERFSAQQFPDLHSELNLSSLELGDSALYFCASSPTPGFSYEQYFGPGTRLTVT.

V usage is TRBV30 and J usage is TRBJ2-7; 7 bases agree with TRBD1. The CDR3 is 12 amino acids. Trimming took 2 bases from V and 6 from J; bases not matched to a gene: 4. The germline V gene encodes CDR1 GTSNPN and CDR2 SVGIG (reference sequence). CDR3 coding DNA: TGTGCCTGGAGTACCACAGGGGTCGAGCAGTACTTC. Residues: CAWSTTGVEQYF.

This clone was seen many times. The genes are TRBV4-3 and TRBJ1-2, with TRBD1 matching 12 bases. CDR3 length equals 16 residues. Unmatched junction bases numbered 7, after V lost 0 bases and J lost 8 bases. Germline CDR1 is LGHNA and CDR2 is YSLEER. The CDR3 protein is CASSQEAGTGGMGYTF. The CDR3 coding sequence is TGCGCCAGCAGCCAAGAAGCCGGGACAGGGGGCATGGGCTACACCTTC.

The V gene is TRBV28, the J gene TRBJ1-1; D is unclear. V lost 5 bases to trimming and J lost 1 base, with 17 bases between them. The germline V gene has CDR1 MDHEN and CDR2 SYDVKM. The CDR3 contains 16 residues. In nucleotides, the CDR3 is TGTGCCAGCAGTACCGGGATCCTTGAGAAGAACACTGAAGCTTTCTTT. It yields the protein CASSTGILEKNTEAFF.

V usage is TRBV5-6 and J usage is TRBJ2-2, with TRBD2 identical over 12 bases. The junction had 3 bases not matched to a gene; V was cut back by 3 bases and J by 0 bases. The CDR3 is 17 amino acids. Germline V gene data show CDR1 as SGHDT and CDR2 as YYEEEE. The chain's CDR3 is CASSSRTSGTNTGELFF. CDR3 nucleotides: TGTGCCAGCAGCTCCCGGACTAGCGGGACGAACACCGGGGAGCTGTTTTTT.

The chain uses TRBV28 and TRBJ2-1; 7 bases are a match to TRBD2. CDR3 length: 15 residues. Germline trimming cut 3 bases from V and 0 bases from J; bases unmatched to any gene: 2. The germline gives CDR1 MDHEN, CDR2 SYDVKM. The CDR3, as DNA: TGTGCCAGCAGTTTCCTAGCGGACTCCTACAATGAGCAGTTCTTC. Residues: CASSFLADSYNEQFF. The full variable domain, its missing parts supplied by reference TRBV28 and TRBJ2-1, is DVKVTQSSRYLVKRTGEKVFLECVQDMDHENMFWYRQDPGLGLRLIYFSYDVKMKEKGDIPEGYSVSREKKERFSLILESASTNQTSMYLCASSFLADSYNEQFFGPGTRLTVL.

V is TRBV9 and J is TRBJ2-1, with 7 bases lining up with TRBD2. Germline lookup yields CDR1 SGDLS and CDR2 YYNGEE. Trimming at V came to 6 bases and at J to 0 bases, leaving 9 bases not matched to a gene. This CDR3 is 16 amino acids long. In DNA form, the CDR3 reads TGTGCCAGCACCGGACGCGGGAGTAGCTCCTACAATGAGCAGTTCTTC. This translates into CASTGRGSSSYNEQFF.

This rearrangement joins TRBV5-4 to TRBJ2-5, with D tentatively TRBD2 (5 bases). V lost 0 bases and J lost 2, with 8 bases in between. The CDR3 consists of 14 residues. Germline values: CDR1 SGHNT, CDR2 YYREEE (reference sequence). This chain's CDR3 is CASSLGTSQETQYF. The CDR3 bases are TGTGCCAGCAGCTTGGGGACTTCTCAAGAGACCCAGTACTTC. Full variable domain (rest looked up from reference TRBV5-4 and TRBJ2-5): ETGVTQSPTHLIKTRGQQVTLRCSSQSGHNTVSWYQQALGQGPQFIFQYYREEENGRGNFPPRFSGLQFPNYSSELNVNALELDDSALYLCASSLGTSQETQYFGPGTRLLVL.

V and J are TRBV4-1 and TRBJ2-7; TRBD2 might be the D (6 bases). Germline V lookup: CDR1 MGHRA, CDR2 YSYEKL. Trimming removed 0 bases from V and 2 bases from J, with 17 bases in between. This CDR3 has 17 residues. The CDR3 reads CASSQDNIGGSTYEQYF. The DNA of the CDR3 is TGCGCCAGCAGCCAAGATAACATCGGGGGATCCACCTACGAGCAGTACTTC.

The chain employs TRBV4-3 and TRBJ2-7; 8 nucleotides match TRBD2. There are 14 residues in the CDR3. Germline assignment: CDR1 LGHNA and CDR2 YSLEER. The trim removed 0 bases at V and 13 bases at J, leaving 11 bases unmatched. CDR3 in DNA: TGCGCCAGCAGCCAAGATCCGGGGGGGATCGAGCGTTACTTC. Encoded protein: CASSQDPGGIERYF.

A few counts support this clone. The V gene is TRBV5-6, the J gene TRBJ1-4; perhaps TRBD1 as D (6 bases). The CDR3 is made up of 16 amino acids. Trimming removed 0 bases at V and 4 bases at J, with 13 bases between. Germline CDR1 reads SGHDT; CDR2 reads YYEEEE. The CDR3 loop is CASSLVEKGGNEKLFF. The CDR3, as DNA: TGTGCCAGCAGCTTGGTTGAGAAAGGGGGTAATGAAAAACTGTTTTTT.

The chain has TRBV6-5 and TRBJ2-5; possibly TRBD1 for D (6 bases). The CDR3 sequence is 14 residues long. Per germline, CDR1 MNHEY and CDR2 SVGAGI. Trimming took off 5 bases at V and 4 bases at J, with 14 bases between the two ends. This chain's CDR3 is CASSEDNRVETQYF. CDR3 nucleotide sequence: TGTGCCAGCAGTGAAGACAACAGGGTAGAGACCCAGTACTTC.

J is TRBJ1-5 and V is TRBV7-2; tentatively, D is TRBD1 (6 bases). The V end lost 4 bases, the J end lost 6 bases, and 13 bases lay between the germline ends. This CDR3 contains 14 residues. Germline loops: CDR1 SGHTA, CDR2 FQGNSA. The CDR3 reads CASSYNRVRQPQHF. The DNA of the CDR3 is TGTGCCAGCAGCTACAACAGGGTCCGTCAGCCCCAGCATTTT.